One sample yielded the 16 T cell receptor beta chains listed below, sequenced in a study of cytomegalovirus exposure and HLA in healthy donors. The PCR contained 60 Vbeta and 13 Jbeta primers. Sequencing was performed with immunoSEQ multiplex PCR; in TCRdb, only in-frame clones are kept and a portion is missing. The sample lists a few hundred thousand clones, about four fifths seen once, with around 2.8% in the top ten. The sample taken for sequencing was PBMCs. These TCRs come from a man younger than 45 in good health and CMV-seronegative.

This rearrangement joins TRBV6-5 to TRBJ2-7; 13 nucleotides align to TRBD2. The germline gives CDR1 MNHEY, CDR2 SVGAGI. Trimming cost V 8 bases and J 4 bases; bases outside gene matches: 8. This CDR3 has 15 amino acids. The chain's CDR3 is CASGPTSGGLYEQYF. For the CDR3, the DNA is TGTGCCAGCGGCCCGACTAGCGGGGGGTTGTACGAGCAGTACTTC.

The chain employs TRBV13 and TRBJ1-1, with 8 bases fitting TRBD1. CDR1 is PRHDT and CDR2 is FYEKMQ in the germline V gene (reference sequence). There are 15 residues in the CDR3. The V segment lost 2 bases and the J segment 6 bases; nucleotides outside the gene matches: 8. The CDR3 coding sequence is TGTGCCAGCAGCTTATACGGACAGGGTGGACCTGAAGCTTTCTTT. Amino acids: CASSLYGQGGPEAFF.

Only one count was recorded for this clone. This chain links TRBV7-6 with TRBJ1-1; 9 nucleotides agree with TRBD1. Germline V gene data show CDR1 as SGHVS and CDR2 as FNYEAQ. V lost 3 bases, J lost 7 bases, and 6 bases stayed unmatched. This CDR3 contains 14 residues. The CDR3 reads CASSLSGTGSEAFF. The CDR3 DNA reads TGTGCCAGCAGCTTGTCCGGGACAGGGAGTGAAGCTTTCTTT.

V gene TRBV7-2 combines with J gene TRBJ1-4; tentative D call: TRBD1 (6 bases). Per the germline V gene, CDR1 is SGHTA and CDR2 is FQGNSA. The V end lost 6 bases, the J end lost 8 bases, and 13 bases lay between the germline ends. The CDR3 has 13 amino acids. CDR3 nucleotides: TGTGCCAGCAGTAGACAGGTCGGAGAAAAACTGTTTTTT. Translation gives CASSRQVGEKLFF. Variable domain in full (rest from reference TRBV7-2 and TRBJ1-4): GAGVSQSPSNKVTEKGKDVELRCDPISGHTALYWYRQSLGQGLEFLIYFQGNSAPDKSGLPSDRFSAERTGGSVSTLTIQRTQQEDSAVYLCASSRQVGEKLFFGSGTQLSVL.

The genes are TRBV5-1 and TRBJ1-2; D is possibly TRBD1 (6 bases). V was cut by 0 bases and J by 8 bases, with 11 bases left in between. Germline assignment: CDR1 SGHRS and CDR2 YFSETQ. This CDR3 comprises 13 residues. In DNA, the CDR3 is TGCGCCAGCAGCTTGGGTGGGGGCTCCGGCTACACCTTC. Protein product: CASSLGGGSGYTF.

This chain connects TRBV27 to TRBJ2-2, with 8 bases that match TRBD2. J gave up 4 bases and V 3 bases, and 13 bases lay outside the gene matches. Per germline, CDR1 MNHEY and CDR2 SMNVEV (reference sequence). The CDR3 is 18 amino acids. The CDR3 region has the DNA TGTGCCAGCAGTTTCGAGGTTGGCGGGGGGCTCATCACCGGGGAGCTGTTTTTT. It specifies CASSFEVGGGLITGELFF.

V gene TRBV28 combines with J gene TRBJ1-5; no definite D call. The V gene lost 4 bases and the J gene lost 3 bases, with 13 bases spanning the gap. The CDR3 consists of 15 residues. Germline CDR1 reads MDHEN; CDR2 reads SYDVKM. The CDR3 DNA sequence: TGTGCCAGCAGTTCCCACCTACCGATCAATCAGCCCCAGCATTTT. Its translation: CASSSHLPINQPQHF.

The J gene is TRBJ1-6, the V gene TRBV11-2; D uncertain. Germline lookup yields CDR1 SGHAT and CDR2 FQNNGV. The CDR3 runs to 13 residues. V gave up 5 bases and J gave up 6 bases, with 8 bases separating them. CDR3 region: CASSRTGNSPLHF. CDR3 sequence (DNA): TGTGCCAGCAGCCGCACCGGTAATTCACCCCTCCACTTT.

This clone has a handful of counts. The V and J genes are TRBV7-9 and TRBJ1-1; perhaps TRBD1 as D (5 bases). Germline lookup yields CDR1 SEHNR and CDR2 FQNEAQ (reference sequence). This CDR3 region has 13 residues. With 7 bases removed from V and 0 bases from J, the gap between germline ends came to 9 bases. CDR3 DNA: TGTGCCAGCACCATGACAGTGAACACTGAAGCTTTCTTT. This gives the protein CASTMTVNTEAFF.

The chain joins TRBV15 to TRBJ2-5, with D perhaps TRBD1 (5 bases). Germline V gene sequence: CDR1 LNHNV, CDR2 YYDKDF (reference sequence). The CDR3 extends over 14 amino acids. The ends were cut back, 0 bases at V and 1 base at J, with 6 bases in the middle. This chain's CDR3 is CATSREGLQETQYF. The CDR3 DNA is TGTGCCACCAGCAGAGAGGGGCTCCAAGAGACCCAGTACTTC. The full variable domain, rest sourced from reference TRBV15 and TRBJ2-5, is DAMVIQNPRYQVTQFGKPVTLSCSQTLNHNVMYWYQQKSSQAPKLLFHYYDKDFNNEADTPDNFQSRRPNTSFCFLDIRSPGLGDTAMYLCATSREGLQETQYFGPGTRLLVL.

DNA for the CDR3: TGTGCCAGCAGCTTGGGGTCGGACAGGAATAATTCACCCCTCCACTTT. Amino acid sequence: CASSLGSDRNNSPLHF. The chain couples TRBV7-9 to TRBJ1-6; TRBD1 aligns across 7 bases. With 3 bases clipped from V and 5 bases from J, the junction kept 7 bases outside the gene matches. Looked up from germline, CDR1 is SEHNR and CDR2 is FQNEAQ (reference sequence). This CDR3 has 16 residues. The whole variable domain, filled in from reference TRBV7-9 and TRBJ1-6, reads DTGVSQNPRHKITKRGQNVTFRCDPISEHNRLYWYRQTLGQGPEFLTYFQNEAQLEKSRLLSDRFSAERPKGSFSTLEIQRTEQGDSAMYLCASSLGSDRNNSPLHFGNGTRLTVT.

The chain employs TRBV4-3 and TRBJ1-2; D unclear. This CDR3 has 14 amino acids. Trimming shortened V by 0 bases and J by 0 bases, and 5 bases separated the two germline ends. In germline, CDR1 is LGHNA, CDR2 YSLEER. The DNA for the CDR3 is TGCGCCAGCAGCCAAGACGGAGCTAACTATGGCTACACCTTC. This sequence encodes CASSQDGANYGYTF.

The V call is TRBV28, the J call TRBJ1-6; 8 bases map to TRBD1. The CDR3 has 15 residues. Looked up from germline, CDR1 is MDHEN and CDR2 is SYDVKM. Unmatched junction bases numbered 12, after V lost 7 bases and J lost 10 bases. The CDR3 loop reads CASNGAGQGNSPLHF. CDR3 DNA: TGTGCCAGCAATGGGGCAGGACAGGGCAACTCACCCCTCCACTTT.

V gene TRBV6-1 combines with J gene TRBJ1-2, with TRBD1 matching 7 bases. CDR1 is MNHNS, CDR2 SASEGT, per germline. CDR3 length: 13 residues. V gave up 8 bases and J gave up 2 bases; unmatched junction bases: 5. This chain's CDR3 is CASDRVTNYGYTF. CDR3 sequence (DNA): TGTGCCAGCGACAGGGTGACCAACTATGGCTACACCTTC.

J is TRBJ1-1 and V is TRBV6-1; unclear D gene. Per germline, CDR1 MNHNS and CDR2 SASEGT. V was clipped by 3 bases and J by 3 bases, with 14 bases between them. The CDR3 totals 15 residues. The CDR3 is CASSDPTPADTEAFF. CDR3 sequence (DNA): TGTGCCAGCAGTGACCCCACACCGGCGGACACTGAAGCTTTCTTT.

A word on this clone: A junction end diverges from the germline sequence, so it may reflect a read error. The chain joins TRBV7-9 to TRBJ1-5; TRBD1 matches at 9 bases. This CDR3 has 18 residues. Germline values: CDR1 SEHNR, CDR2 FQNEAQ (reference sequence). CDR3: CSSSLGTGLGHSNQPQHF. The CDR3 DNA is TGTTCCAGCAGCTTAGGGACAGGGCTTGGCCATAGCAATCAGCCCCAGCATTTT.